What follows are 25 T cell receptor beta chains derived from one specimen sequenced in a study of blood T cell repertoires in COVID-19. Data came from immunoSEQ multiplex PCR; TCRdb stores just in-frame clones and leaves some out. Altogether around 110,000 clones are present, 82% being singletons, with the ten largest covering around 7.5%. The sequenced sample consisted of peripheral blood. The source of these receptors is a man aged 65 to 79 with active or convalescent COVID-19.

The V gene is TRBV2, the J gene TRBJ1-1; 7 bases agree with TRBD1. V gave up 9 bases and J gave up 1 base; unmatched junction bases: 5. This CDR3 has 13 residues. Germline loops: CDR1 SNHLY, CDR2 FYNNEI. The CDR3, as DNA: TGTGCCAGTATCCGGGACAGGAACACTGAAGCTTTCTTT. This codes for CASIRDRNTEAFF.

The chain carries TRBV19 and TRBJ2-7, with 7 bases that match TRBD1. CDR1 LNHDA and CDR2 SQIVND come from the germline V gene (reference sequence). Unmatched junction bases numbered 13, after V lost 5 bases and J lost 0 bases. The CDR3 extends over 17 amino acids. CDR3 amino acids: CASSPAKQGPSSYEQYF. Here the CDR3 DNA reads TGTGCCAGTAGTCCTGCTAAACAGGGGCCGAGCTCCTACGAGCAGTACTTC. Full variable domain (rest looked up from reference TRBV19 and TRBJ2-7): DGGITQSPKYLFRKEGQNVTLSCEQNLNHDAMYWYRQDPGQGLRLIYYSQIVNDFQKGDIAEGYSVSREKKESFPLTVTSAQKNPTAFYLCASSPAKQGPSSYEQYFGPGTRLTVT.

The rearrangement joins TRBV7-2 to TRBJ2-5, with TRBD2 matching 10 bases. The length of the CDR3 is 15 residues. The V gene's germline CDR1 is SGHTA and CDR2 FQGNSA. The J segment lost 4 bases and the V segment lost 4 bases, leaving 6 bases of the junction unmatched. CDR3 DNA: TGTGCCAGCAGCTCGGGACTAGCGTGGGGAGAGACCCAGTACTTC. Its protein product is CASSSGLAWGETQYF.

The V call is TRBV20-1, the J call TRBJ1-2; D ambiguous. Germline-derived CDR1 and CDR2 are DFQATT and SNEGSKA (reference sequence). The germline V and J ends were trimmed by 6 bases and 8 bases, with 13 bases remaining between them. The CDR3 is made up of 11 amino acids. The chain's CDR3 is CSAALGRGYTF. CDR3 sequence (DNA): TGCAGTGCGGCCTTAGGGAGAGGCTACACCTTC.

The CDR3 nucleotides are TGTGCCAGCAGCTTAAAGGGAGGGTATGGCTACACCTTC. Its translation is CASSLKGGYGYTF. The chain has TRBV7-3 and TRBJ1-2; no firm D call. V was clipped by 1 base and J by 5 bases, with 8 bases between them. The CDR3 covers 13 residues. CDR1 is SGHTA and CDR2 is FQGTGA in the germline V gene.

The chain recombines TRBV29-1 with TRBJ1-4; tentatively, D is TRBD1 (5 bases). The CDR3 loop spans 13 amino acids. The V end was cut by 7 bases, the J end by 0 bases, with 9 bases between. CDR1 is SQVTM, CDR2 ANQGSEA, per germline. The CDR3, as DNA: TGCAGCGGTCGGGGGGCAACTAATGAAAAACTGTTTTTT. This codes for CSGRGATNEKLFF.

The chain is built from TRBV7-2 and TRBJ2-7, with a possible D match to TRBD2 (6 bases). V was cut by 4 bases and J by 4 bases, with 11 bases left in between. Germline CDR1 reads SGHTA; CDR2 reads FQGNSA. This CDR3 has 13 amino acids. CDR3 nucleotides: TGTGCCAGCAGCTCAACTCGGGGGTACGAGCAGTACTTC. Amino acids: CASSSTRGYEQYF.

This clone was detected once. The chain employs TRBV18 and TRBJ1-1, with 8 bases matching TRBD1. Germline V gene sequence: CDR1 KGHSH, CDR2 LQKENI. J lost 5 bases, V lost 5 bases, and 1 base had no gene match. CDR3 length: 12 residues. The CDR3 sequence: CASSDRGTEAFF. CDR3 nucleotide sequence: TGTGCCAGCTCAGACAGGGGAACTGAAGCTTTCTTT.

The table lists this clone with a few counts. This chain links TRBV6-2 or TRBV6-3 with TRBJ2-7; 8 bases match TRBD1. Trimming cost V 4 bases and J 2 bases; bases outside gene matches: 7. This CDR3 spans 15 amino acids. Germline values: CDR1 MNHEY, CDR2 SVGEGT. The CDR3 sequence: CASSWGRDRTYEQYF. The CDR3 nucleotides read TGTGCCAGCAGTTGGGGACGGGACAGGACCTACGAGCAGTACTTC.

The chain combines TRBV6-1 with TRBJ2-7; 8 bases map to TRBD1. The germline V gene has CDR1 MNHNS and CDR2 SASEGT. CDR3 length: 16 amino acids. V shed 1 base, J shed 3 bases, and the junction held 8 bases outside the gene matches. CDR3 loop: CASSEEGQGSFYEQYF. DNA of the CDR3: TGTGCCAGCAGTGAAGAAGGACAGGGATCATTCTACGAGCAGTACTTC.

In this sample, this clone turned up a few times. This chain uses TRBV2 with TRBJ1-2, with 8 bases identical to TRBD1. Germline V gene lookup returns CDR1 SNHLY and CDR2 FYNNEI. The CDR3 extends over 14 amino acids. V gave up 6 bases and J gave up 4 bases; unmatched junction bases: 7. Here the CDR3 reads CASRLEQGVYGYTF. CDR3 DNA sequence: TGTGCCAGCAGGTTGGAACAGGGGGTCTATGGCTACACCTTC.

The chain has TRBV7-2 and TRBJ1-1; 7 nucleotides match TRBD1. The CDR3 has 15 residues. Germline V CDR1 and CDR2: SGHTA, FQGNSA. Trimming removed 1 base from V and 5 bases from J; junction bases left unmatched: 7. CDR3 amino acids: CASSLEPVTGTEAFF. The CDR3 DNA follows: TGTGCCAGCAGCTTAGAGCCCGTGACAGGGACTGAAGCTTTCTTT.

The chain uses TRBV12-3 or TRBV12-4 and TRBJ2-5; D possibly corresponds to TRBD1 (5 bases). There are 12 residues in the CDR3. V was clipped by 3 bases and J by 4 bases, with 6 bases between them. Written as DNA, the CDR3 is TGTGCCAGCAGTTTTAGGGGAGAGACCCAGTACTTC. It yields the protein CASSFRGETQYF.

The chain carries TRBV6-5 and TRBJ1-6, with 9 bases fitting TRBD1. CDR1 is MNHEY, CDR2 SVGAGI, per germline. The CDR3 has 14 residues. V shed 7 bases and J 14 bases; nucleotides not matched to a gene: 12. CDR3 DNA sequence: TGTGCCAGCAAGGAGGGACAGGGTTTTGGGACCCTCCACTTT. It translates to CASKEGQGFGTLHF.

On this clone: One end of the junction fails to match germline, which may point to a read error. This rearrangement joins TRBV3-1 (or the pseudogene TRBV3-2) to TRBJ1-1; tentative D call: TRBD1 (6 bases). CDR3 length: 13 residues. CDR1 LGHDT and CDR2 YNNKEL come from the germline V gene (reference sequence). DNA for the CDR3: TGTGCCAGCAGCCAAAGGGTGTGGAGCCCCAGGGGATTT. Its protein product is CASSQRVWSPRGF.

The rearrangement links TRBV9 to TRBJ2-7; D is perhaps TRBD2 (6 bases). Germline V gene lookup returns CDR1 SGDLS and CDR2 YYNGEE. The V end was cut by 3 bases, the J end by 2 bases, with 21 bases between. The CDR3 totals 17 residues. CDR3 in DNA: TGTGCCAGCAGCGCCGACGGCCGGGGGTCCCAAACCTACGAGCAGTACTTC. It codes for CASSADGRGSQTYEQYF.

CDR3 DNA: TGTGCCAGCAGTTACTCGATGGCATCCGCTAGCACAGATACGCAGTATTTT. Amino acids: CASSYSMASASTDTQYF. The chain has TRBV6-2 or TRBV6-3 and TRBJ2-3; D unresolved. In germline, CDR1 is MNHEY, CDR2 SVGEGT. The CDR3 covers 17 residues. V was clipped by 0 bases and J by 0 bases, with 13 bases between them.

The chain carries TRBV19 and TRBJ2-1; D is unresolved. V lost 7 bases, J lost 1 base, and 14 bases lay in between. The CDR3 covers 15 residues. CDR1 is LNHDA and CDR2 is SQIVND in the germline V gene (reference sequence). The CDR3 loop reads CASKKLHLSYNEQFF. CDR3 nucleotide sequence: TGTGCCAGTAAGAAGCTCCACCTTTCCTACAATGAGCAGTTCTTC.

The chain recombines TRBV5-1 with TRBJ1-4; D remains ambiguous. V was trimmed by 2 bases and J by 7 bases, leaving 15 bases between them. The CDR3 is 15 residues long. Germline CDR1 is SGHRS and CDR2 is YFSETQ. The CDR3 nucleotides are TGCGCCAGCAGCTTAAATTCGGTGAGAGGTGAAAAACTGTTTTTT. Its translation is CASSLNSVRGEKLFF.

CDR3 bases: TGTGCCAGTCACTTACAGGGGCTGAACACTGAAGCTTTCTTT. It yields the protein CASHLQGLNTEAFF. The chain has TRBV18 and TRBJ1-1; 7 bases match TRBD1. V trimming: 9 bases; J trimming: 0 bases; junction bases outside the gene matches: 7. Germline CDR1 reads KGHSH; CDR2 reads LQKENI. CDR3 size: 14 residues.

The rearrangement joins TRBV6-2 or TRBV6-3 to TRBJ1-5, with a possible D match to TRBD1 (5 bases). The CDR3 covers 15 residues. Germline-derived CDR1 and CDR2 are MNHEY and SVGEGT. V lost 4 bases to trimming and J lost 7 bases, with 17 bases between them. The CDR3 DNA sequence: TGTGCCAGCAGTTCCACCGCTAGGGGAGGGCAGCCCCAGCATTTT. It is translated as CASSSTARGGQPQHF.

The rearrangement uses TRBV7-2 and TRBJ2-3, with 7 bases aligning to TRBD2. The germline V gene encodes CDR1 SGHTA and CDR2 FQGNSA. V shed 2 bases, J shed 2 bases, and the junction held 4 bases outside the gene matches. This CDR3 spans 15 amino acids. In nucleotides, the CDR3 is TGTGCCAGCAGCTTACAGGGAGGGGACACAGATACGCAGTATTTT. It codes for CASSLQGGDTDTQYF.

The chain is built from TRBV28 and TRBJ2-7, with 7 nucleotides matching TRBD1. The CDR3 has 13 residues. Germline CDR1 reads MDHEN; CDR2 reads SYDVKM. J was trimmed by 3 bases and V by 6 bases; bases with no gene match: 5. The DNA for the CDR3 is TGTGCCAGCAGGACGACAGGGAGCTACGAGCAGTACTTC. This translates into CASRTTGSYEQYF.

The chain links TRBV29-1 to TRBJ1-2; tentatively, D is TRBD1 (5 bases). Germline V gene data show CDR1 as SQVTM and CDR2 as ANQGSEA. Trimming shortened V by 7 bases and J by 4 bases, and 13 bases separated the two germline ends. CDR3 size: 12 residues. The CDR3 sequence is CSAGTTSYGYTF. DNA for the CDR3: TGCAGCGCCGGGACTACGAGCTATGGCTACACCTTC.

This clone has only a few counts. The rearrangement uses TRBV21-1 and TRBJ1-3; the table's TRBD1 call for D was not verified on the DNA. TRBV21-1 represents a pseudogene. The CDR3 is made up of 16 amino acids. The CDR3 DNA sequence: TGTGCCAGCAGCATCAAGGGACAGGCCTCTGGAAACACCATATATTTT. This encodes CASSIKGQASGNTIYF.